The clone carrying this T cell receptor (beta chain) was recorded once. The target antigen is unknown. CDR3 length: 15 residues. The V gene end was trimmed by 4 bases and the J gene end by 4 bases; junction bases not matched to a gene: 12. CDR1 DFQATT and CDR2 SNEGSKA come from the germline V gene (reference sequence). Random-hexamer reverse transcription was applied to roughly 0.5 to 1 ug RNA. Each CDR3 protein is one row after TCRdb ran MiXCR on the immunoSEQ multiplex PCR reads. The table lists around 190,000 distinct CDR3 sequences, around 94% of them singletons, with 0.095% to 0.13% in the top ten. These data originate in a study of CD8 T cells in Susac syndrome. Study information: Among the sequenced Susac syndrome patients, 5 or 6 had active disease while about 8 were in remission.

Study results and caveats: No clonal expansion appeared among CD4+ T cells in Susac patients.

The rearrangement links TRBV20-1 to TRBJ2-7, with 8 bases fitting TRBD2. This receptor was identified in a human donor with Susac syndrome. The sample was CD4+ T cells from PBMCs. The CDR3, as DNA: TGCAGTGCTAAAGTAGGCGGGACTAGTGGATACGAGCAGTACTTC. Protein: CSAKVGGTSGYEQYF.